What follows describes a single T cell receptor (beta chain). The data are from a study of T cells expressing NK-cell markers. The CDR3 consists of 15 residues. Germline V gene lookup returns CDR1 SGHRS and CDR2 YFSETQ. 5'RACE template switching with UMIs generated TCR beta cDNA. TCRdb reprocessed the 5' RACE reads and keeps a single row for each CDR3 protein, giving no DNA. This sample carries roughly 420,000 distinct CDR3 sequences, with 7.3% going to the ten biggest clones. Sequenced input: blood T cells: a sorted CD56 or NKG2C T cell subset, CD4+ or CD8+ T cells, or bulk PBMC T cells (not recorded which). The chain has TRBV5-1 and TRBJ1-2; lacking DNA, the TRBD1 call made by TCRdb goes unchecked. This sequence originates from a woman aged 18 to 75 in good health. The CDR3 sequence: CASSSGQSISYGYTF.